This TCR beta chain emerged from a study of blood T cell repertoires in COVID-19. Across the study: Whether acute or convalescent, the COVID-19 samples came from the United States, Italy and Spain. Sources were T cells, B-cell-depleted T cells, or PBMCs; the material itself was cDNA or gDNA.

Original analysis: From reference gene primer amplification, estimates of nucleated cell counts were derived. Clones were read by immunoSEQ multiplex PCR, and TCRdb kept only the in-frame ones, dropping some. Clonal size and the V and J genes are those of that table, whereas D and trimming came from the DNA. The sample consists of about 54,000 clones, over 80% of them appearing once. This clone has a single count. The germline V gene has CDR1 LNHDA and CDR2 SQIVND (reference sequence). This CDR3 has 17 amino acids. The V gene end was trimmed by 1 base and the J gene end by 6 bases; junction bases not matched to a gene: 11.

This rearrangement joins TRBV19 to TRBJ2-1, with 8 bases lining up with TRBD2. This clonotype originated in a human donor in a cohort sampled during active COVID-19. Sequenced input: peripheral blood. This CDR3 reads CASSIGADRLAGNEQFF. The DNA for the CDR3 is TGTGCCAGTAGTATAGGGGCCGACAGGCTAGCGGGCAATGAGCAGTTCTTC. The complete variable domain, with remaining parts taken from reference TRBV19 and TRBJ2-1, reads DGGITQSPKYLFRKEGQNVTLSCEQNLNHDAMYWYRQDPGQGLRLIYYSQIVNDFQKGDIAEGYSVSREKKESFPLTVTSAQKNPTAFYLCASSIGADRLAGNEQFFGPGTRLTVL.